The 14 T cell receptor beta chains presented below share a single source sample, sequenced in a study of blood T cell repertoires in COVID-19. Data came from immunoSEQ multiplex PCR; TCRdb stores just in-frame clones and leaves some out. The data contain about 360,000 clones, about 88% of them singletons. The source material was peripheral blood. Source of these receptors: a human donor in a cohort sampled during active COVID-19.

The count of this clone is one. Written as DNA, the CDR3 is TGTGCCAGCAGTGGACTAGCCCGAACCGGGGAGCTGTTTTTT. It codes for CASSGLARTGELFF. The chain is built from TRBV6-2 or TRBV6-3 and TRBJ2-2; 8 bases map to TRBD2. This CDR3 is 14 amino acids long. The germline gives CDR1 MNHEY, CDR2 SVGEGT. The trim removed 5 bases at V and 5 bases at J, leaving 4 bases unmatched.

The chain recombines TRBV28 with TRBJ1-2, with TRBD1 as a possible D gene (6 bases). In germline, CDR1 is MDHEN, CDR2 SYDVKM. The germline V and J ends were trimmed by 3 bases and 7 bases, with 12 bases remaining between them. The length of the CDR3 is 13 residues. DNA of the CDR3: TGTGCCAGCAGTTTTGGGGGCGCAGGTGGCTACACCTTC. It translates to CASSFGGAGGYTF.

This chain uses TRBV9 with TRBJ2-1; 10 bases agree with TRBD2. In germline, CDR1 is SGDLS, CDR2 YYNGEE. The trim removed 4 bases at V and 4 bases at J, leaving 11 bases unmatched. The CDR3 is 17 amino acids. In DNA form, the CDR3 reads TGTGCCAGCAGCCCAAAGGGGCTAGCGGGGGAATACAATGAGCAGTTCTTC. Protein sequence: CASSPKGLAGEYNEQFF.

This sequence joins TRBV29-1 and TRBJ1-1, with D unclear. Trimming shortened V by 2 bases and J by 7 bases, and 11 bases separated the two germline ends. This CDR3 contains 12 residues. From germline, CDR1 is SQVTM and CDR2 ANQGSEA. CDR3 loop: CSVEPQALEAFF. CDR3 nucleotides: TGCAGCGTTGAACCCCAGGCCCTTGAAGCTTTCTTT. The full variable domain, in which reference TRBV29-1 and TRBJ1-1 provide the parts outside the CDR3, is SAVISQKPSRDICQRGTSLTIQCQVDSQVTMMFWYRQQPGQSLTLIATANQGSEATYESGFVIDKFPISRPNLTFSTLTVSNMSPEDSSIYLCSVEPQALEAFFGQGTRLTVV.

V and J are TRBV7-8 and TRBJ1-1, with D tentatively TRBD1 (5 bases). This CDR3 is built from 15 residues. The V and J ends lost 0 bases and 5 bases respectively, with 13 bases between them. The V gene's germline CDR1 is SGHVS and CDR2 FQNEAQ. CDR3: CASSLASQGGTEAFF. As DNA, the CDR3 is TGTGCCAGCAGCTTAGCATCCCAGGGTGGGACTGAAGCTTTCTTT. Together with reference TRBV7-8 and TRBJ1-1, the CDR3 gives the full variable domain: GAGVSQSPRYKVAKRGQDVALRCDPISGHVSLFWYQQALGQGPEFLTYFQNEAQLDKSGLPSDRFFAERPEGSVSTLKIQRTQQEDSAVYLCASSLASQGGTEAFFGQGTRLTVV.

The chain employs TRBV19 and TRBJ2-1, with D perhaps TRBD1 (7 bases). The CDR3 has 13 amino acids. Trimming cost V 5 bases and J 5 bases, with 10 bases left between them. Germline V gene data show CDR1 as LNHDA and CDR2 as SQIVND (reference sequence). As DNA, the CDR3 is TGTGCCAGTAGTCGCAGGGGGGACAATGAGCAGTTCTTC. It specifies CASSRRGDNEQFF.

J is TRBJ2-5 and V is TRBV7-3; the D is unclear. V was clipped by 5 bases and J by 4 bases, with 11 bases between them. Looked up from germline, CDR1 is SGHTA and CDR2 is FQGTGA. The CDR3 length is 13 residues. The CDR3 spells CASSTLGGETQYF. The CDR3 DNA follows: TGTGCCAGCAGCACTCTAGGTGGAGAGACCCAGTACTTC.

This chain joins TRBV3-1 (or the pseudogene TRBV3-2) and TRBJ1-5, with 8 bases aligning to TRBD1. Germline lookup yields CDR1 LGHDT and CDR2 YNNKEL (reference sequence). After removal of 1 base from V and 7 bases from J, the junction contained 6 bases not matched to a gene. The CDR3 spans 15 residues. The CDR3 is CASSQGQGAQQPQHF. In DNA, the CDR3 is TGTGCCAGCAGCCAAGGTCAGGGGGCGCAACAGCCCCAGCATTTT.

This clone was counted a single time. This sequence joins TRBV5-1 and TRBJ2-1; the match to TRBD1 covers 9 bases. The length of the CDR3 is 16 residues. The junction had 8 bases not matched to a gene; V was cut back by 0 bases and J by 7 bases. Germline CDR1 SGHRS, CDR2 YFSETQ. The CDR3 spells CASSLGDRVSRNEQFF. The CDR3 coding sequence is TGCGCCAGCAGCTTGGGGGACAGGGTGTCAAGGAATGAGCAGTTCTTC.

V gene TRBV4-1 combines with J gene TRBJ1-1; D is ambiguous. Trimming pared 2 bases from V and 11 bases from J, leaving 18 bases between. The CDR3 is 14 residues long. CDR1 and CDR2 (germline): MGHRA, YSYEKL. The CDR3 nucleotides read TGCGCCAGCAGCCAACCACCCCGTCACCGCAGGGCTTTCTTT. Its translation is CASSQPPRHRRAFF.

This clone was observed once. The chain couples TRBV10-3 to TRBJ2-1; tentative D call: TRBD2 (5 bases). Germline V gives CDR1 ENHRY, CDR2 SYGVKD. V gave up 0 bases and J gave up 9 bases, with 9 bases separating them. The CDR3 consists of 13 residues. Here the CDR3 DNA reads TGTGCCATCAGTGAGTCGGGAAGCGGTGAGCAGTTCTTC. This codes for CAISESGSGEQFF.

The chain is built from TRBV12-3 or TRBV12-4 and TRBJ2-5, with TRBD2 as a possible D gene (6 bases). The CDR3 extends over 11 amino acids. V was pared by 5 bases and J by 14 bases, with 15 bases between. CDR3 DNA: TGTGCCAGCAGTGCTGGGACTCCTTTCTACTTC. Protein product: CASSAGTPFYF.

Written as DNA, the CDR3 is TGTGCCAGCAGCCCCGGGACAGGGGGCAATCAGCCCCAGCATTTT. It yields the protein CASSPGTGGNQPQHF. The chain couples TRBV11-2 to TRBJ1-5; 10 nucleotides agree with TRBD1. CDR1 and CDR2 from the germline V gene are SGHAT and FQNNGV. The CDR3 is made up of 15 amino acids. The junction had 3 bases not matched to a gene; V was cut back by 5 bases and J by 2 bases.

The rearrangement joins TRBV7-9 to TRBJ2-7; 10 bases agree with TRBD1. Trimming took 4 bases from V and 5 from J; bases not matched to a gene: 8. CDR3 length equals 15 residues. The germline CDR1 and CDR2 sequences are SEHNR and FQNEAQ (reference sequence). This chain's CDR3 is CASSSFDRGLNEQYF. DNA of the CDR3: TGTGCCAGCAGCTCCTTCGACAGGGGGCTCAACGAGCAGTACTTC.